The 31 T cell receptor beta chains listed next were all sequenced from one sample in a study of T cells after yellow fever vaccination. TCRdb processed the 5' RACE reads anew with MiXCR; each CDR3 protein has one entry. The sample comprises 510,000 or so distinct CDR3 sequences, over 15% of which are singletons, and roughly an eighth rests with the top ten. Sequencing was performed on PBMCs, taken 15 days after the yellow fever booster vaccination. The receptor source for this set is a man younger than 45 who received the YFV17D yellow fever vaccine.

This clonotype was found a few times. CDR3 region: CASSLVRGLAGVHEQFF. DNA for the CDR3: TGTGCCAGCAGCTTAGTACGAGGCCTAGCGGGAGTCCATGAGCAGTTCTTC. The rearrangement joins TRBV7-2 to TRBJ2-1, with 10 positions matching TRBD2. This CDR3 spans 17 amino acids. In germline, CDR1 is SGHTA, CDR2 FQGNSA. With V trimmed by 1 base and J by 8 bases, 11 bases remained unmatched.

The sample holds many counts of this clonotype. The chain recombines TRBV7-2 with TRBJ2-7; 12 positions match TRBD2. The CDR3 has 16 residues. The V and J ends lost 5 bases and 3 bases, in that order; junction bases with no gene match: 8. The germline V gene has CDR1 SGHTA and CDR2 FQGNSA. CDR3 sequence: CASSRGLAGGSYEQYF. DNA for the CDR3: TGTGCCAGCAGCCGGGGACTAGCGGGTGGAAGCTACGAGCAGTACTTC.

In this sample, this clonotype turned up a few times. The chain couples TRBV9 to TRBJ1-3, with D perhaps TRBD1 (5 bases). Germline V gives CDR1 SGDLS, CDR2 YYNGEE. The CDR3 spans 17 residues. V was clipped by 0 bases and J by 0 bases, with 13 bases between them. The CDR3 coding sequence is TGTGCCAGCAGCGTAGATGCGGGGGTGAGCTCTGGAAACACCATATATTTT. It codes for CASSVDAGVSSGNTIYF.

The rearrangement links TRBV7-2 to TRBJ2-4; D not resolved. Trimming removed 7 bases at V and 0 bases at J, with 16 bases between. The CDR3 totals 16 residues. CDR1 and CDR2 from the germline V gene are SGHTA and FQGNSA. CDR3: CASTLGNLLAKNIQYF. The CDR3 DNA follows: TGTGCCAGCACCTTGGGGAACCTGCTAGCCAAAAACATTCAGTACTTC.

The chain is built from TRBV29-1 and TRBJ2-1, with 9 bases lining up with TRBD2. The CDR3 runs to 13 residues. The germline V gene has CDR1 SQVTM and CDR2 ANQGSEA. Trimming cost V 7 bases and J 7 bases; bases outside gene matches: 8. CDR3 region: CSGSGRNVNEQFF. The CDR3 coding sequence is TGCAGCGGTAGCGGGAGAAATGTAAATGAGCAGTTCTTC.

The V gene is TRBV27, the J gene TRBJ2-7; a weak D match, TRBD1 (6 bases). Trimming removed 5 bases at V and 7 bases at J, with 15 bases between. The CDR3 is 13 amino acids. The germline V gene encodes CDR1 MNHEY and CDR2 SMNVEV (reference sequence). The CDR3: CASSRQVLAEQYF. CDR3 DNA: TGTGCCAGCAGTAGACAGGTTTTAGCTGAGCAGTACTTC.

V is TRBV6-2 or TRBV6-3 and J is TRBJ2-2, with 9 bases that match TRBD2. The CDR3 length is 14 residues. Trimming cost V 8 bases and J 5 bases; bases outside gene matches: 6. Germline V gene data show CDR1 as MNHEY and CDR2 as SVGEGT. The CDR3 spells CASQGLAATGELFF. CDR3 coding DNA: TGTGCCAGCCAGGGACTAGCAGCTACCGGGGAGCTGTTTTTT.

This clonotype was observed a handful of times. This chain links TRBV25-1 with TRBJ1-2; tentatively, D is TRBD1 (5 bases). CDR1 and CDR2 (germline): MGHDK, SYGVNS. Trimming cost V 6 bases and J 6 bases, with 11 bases left between them. The CDR3 spans 12 residues. This CDR3 reads CASSPGINGYTF. For the CDR3, the DNA is TGTGCCAGCAGCCCAGGGATCAATGGCTACACCTTC.

Here the CDR3 DNA reads TGTGCCACCAGCAGAGATACCTCGGGGGCCGGGGAGCTGTTTTTT. This sequence encodes CATSRDTSGAGELFF. The genes are TRBV15 and TRBJ2-2; D may be TRBD2 (6 bases). Trimming cost V 0 bases and J 6 bases, with 11 bases left between them. CDR1 and CDR2 (germline): LNHNV, YYDKDF (reference sequence). The CDR3 contains 15 residues.

J is TRBJ1-1 and V is TRBV7-2, with D maybe TRBD1 (5 bases). Germline loops: CDR1 SGHTA, CDR2 FQGNSA. The germline V and J ends were trimmed by 2 bases and 11 bases, with 18 bases remaining between them. This CDR3 comprises 14 residues. The CDR3 region is CASSLPFVGTEAFF. The DNA of the CDR3 is TGTGCCAGCAGCTTACCGTTCGTCGGGACGGAGGCTTTCTTT.

This clonotype occurred a few times. This sequence joins TRBV5-1 and TRBJ2-5; D is unclear. The CDR3 has 14 amino acids. CDR1 is SGHRS, CDR2 YFSETQ, per germline. Trimming took off 3 bases at V and 3 bases at J, with 12 bases between the two ends. Written as DNA, the CDR3 is TGCGCCAGCAGCTCCGGCTCAGGAGAAGAGACCCAGTACTTC. Residues: CASSSGSGEETQYF.

This rearrangement joins TRBV7-2 to TRBJ2-7, with a tentative D call TRBD2 (7 bases). Trimming removed 5 bases from V and 4 bases from J, with 18 bases in between. The CDR3 length is 15 residues. The V gene's germline CDR1 is SGHTA and CDR2 FQGNSA. DNA for the CDR3: TGTGCCAGCAGCAAACGGTCAAGGGGGGGTTACGAGCAGTACTTC. It yields the protein CASSKRSRGGYEQYF.

As regards this clonotype: It may be a read error: a sequence one base away is much more abundant. This sequence joins TRBV7-2 and TRBJ2-3, with unresolved D. Germline loops: CDR1 SGHTA, CDR2 FQGNSA. This CDR3 spans 15 amino acids. CDR3 DNA: TGTGGCAGCCCCCAAGTCGGCGGAAGCACAGATACGCAGTATTTT. It codes for CGSPQVGGSTDTQYF. The entire variable domain, with the rest obtained from reference TRBV7-2 and TRBJ2-3, is as follows: GAGVSQSPSNKVTEKGKDVELRCDPISGHTALYWYRQSLGQGLEFLIYFQGNSAPDKSGLPSDRFSAERTGGSVSTLTIQRTQQEDSAVYLCGSPQVGGSTDTQYFGPGTRLTVL.

This clonotype was seen a single time. J is TRBJ1-3 and V is TRBV29-1; unclear D gene. V was clipped by 4 bases and J by 0 bases, with 4 bases between them. The CDR3 has 12 residues. Germline V gene data show CDR1 as SQVTM and CDR2 as ANQGSEA. The CDR3 sequence is CSVGHSGNTIYF. Written as DNA, the CDR3 is TGCAGCGTTGGCCACTCTGGAAACACCATATATTTT.

V gene TRBV4-2 combines with J gene TRBJ2-1, with 14 bases matching TRBD2. J lost 8 bases, V lost 4 bases, and 1 base had no gene match. Germline V gives CDR1 LGHNA, CDR2 YNFKEQ. The CDR3 is 14 amino acids. CDR3 DNA: TGTGCCAGCAGCCGGACTAGCGGGAGGTATGAGCAGTTCTTC. The encoded protein is CASSRTSGRYEQFF.

There are a few counts of this clonotype. The chain recombines TRBV11-2 with TRBJ2-1; D unresolved. CDR1 and CDR2 (germline): SGHAT, FQNNGV. The CDR3 is 16 residues long. Trimming pared 1 base from V and 4 bases from J, leaving 14 bases between. The CDR3 region has the DNA TGTGCCAGCAGCTTAGCCGCCCCGACCCCATACAATGAGCAGTTCTTC. Translated: CASSLAAPTPYNEQFF.

This clonotype was seen many times. The chain combines TRBV7-2 with TRBJ2-5, with D perhaps being TRBD1 or TRBD2 (6 bases each). This CDR3 region has 15 residues. Germline lookup yields CDR1 SGHTA and CDR2 FQGNSA. Deletions cut 6 bases from V and 0 bases from J, with 14 bases between. As DNA, the CDR3 is TGTGCCAGCAGGCCTCGGGGGCGCTACCAAGAGACCCAGTACTTC. Protein: CASRPRGRYQETQYF.

The chain joins TRBV12-3 or TRBV12-4 to TRBJ2-5; 8 bases are shared with TRBD2. The V and J ends lost 4 bases and 5 bases, in that order; junction bases with no gene match: 9. The CDR3 runs to 15 residues. As DNA, the CDR3 is TGTGCCAGCAGTTCCGGAGCGGGAGCGGAGGAGACCCAGTACTTC. It specifies CASSSGAGAEETQYF.

This clonotype has just a few counts. The chain recombines TRBV24-1 with TRBJ2-1; TRBD2 matches 9 bases. The CDR3 runs to 16 residues. With V trimmed by 7 bases and J by 8 bases, 14 bases remained unmatched. CDR1 is KGHDR, CDR2 SFDVKD, per germline. The CDR3 sequence is CATSAGGSGSLYEQFF. The DNA for the CDR3 is TGTGCCACCAGCGCAGGGGGTAGCGGGAGTCTCTATGAGCAGTTCTTC.

The rearrangement links TRBV18 to TRBJ2-7; D may be TRBD1 (6 bases). V was shortened by 2 bases and J by 7 bases, with 21 bases between the two germline ends. Germline V lookup: CDR1 KGHSH, CDR2 LQKENI. There are 16 residues in the CDR3. CDR3 in amino acids: CASSPSARGTTTEQYF. The CDR3 coding sequence is TGTGCCAGCTCACCAAGCGCCCGAGGGACAACTACGGAGCAGTACTTC. The whole variable domain, remainder taken from reference TRBV18 and TRBJ2-7, is NAGVMQNPRHLVRRRGQEARLRCSPMKGHSHVYWYRQLPEEGLKFMVYLQKENIIDESGMPKERFSAEFPKEGPSILRIQQVVRGDSAAYFCASSPSARGTTTEQYFGPGTRLTVT.

Note on this clonotype: The germline gene is not matched at one end of the junction; a read error may be the cause. The chain combines TRBV7-9 with TRBJ2-1, with TRBD1 as a possible D gene (6 bases). This CDR3 has 13 amino acids. Germline V gives CDR1 SEHNR, CDR2 FQNEAQ (reference sequence). The CDR3 DNA reads as TGTGCCTTTTCGGACAGTTCCTACAATGAGAAGTTCTTC. Amino acid sequence: CAFSDSSYNEKFF. The full variable domain, completed using reference TRBV7-9 and TRBJ2-1, is DTGVSQNPRHKITKRGQNVTFRCDPISEHNRLYWYRQTLGQGPEFLTYFQNEAQLEKSRLLSDRFSAERPKGSFSTLEIQRTEQGDSAMYLCAFSDSSYNEKFFGPGTRLTVL.

This clonotype was counted between two and nine times. The rearrangement links TRBV3-1 to TRBJ2-3; D gene ambiguous. Germline CDR1 LGHDT, CDR2 YNNKEL (reference sequence). The ends were cut back, 1 base at V and 5 bases at J, with 22 bases in the middle. This CDR3 contains 18 residues. The chain's CDR3 is CASSQGSTAWLRGDTQYF. CDR3 sequence (DNA): TGTGCCAGCAGCCAAGGATCCACCGCCTGGCTTAGAGGAGATACGCAGTATTTT.

The V gene is TRBV6-1, the J gene TRBJ1-2; TRBD1 is a possible D gene (5 bases). Trimming cost V 5 bases and J 8 bases, with 21 bases left between them. The CDR3 has 15 amino acids. In germline, CDR1 is MNHNS, CDR2 SASEGT. The CDR3 spells CASSSTYGGWGGYTF. As DNA, the CDR3 is TGTGCCAGCAGTAGTACCTACGGGGGGTGGGGAGGCTACACCTTC.

This clonotype was found a few times. J is TRBJ2-1 and V is TRBV25-1; 9 bases are shared with TRBD2. CDR1 and CDR2 (germline): MGHDK, SYGVNS. This CDR3 region has 18 residues. Trimming took 6 bases from V and 4 from J; bases not matched to a gene: 16. The CDR3 loop reads CASRDRMGLAGFYNEQFF. The CDR3 bases are TGTGCCAGCAGAGACCGGATGGGGCTAGCGGGGTTTTACAATGAGCAGTTCTTC.

The chain recombines TRBV11-2 with TRBJ2-3; no clear D. Germline assignment: CDR1 SGHAT and CDR2 FQNNGV. V dropped 3 bases and J dropped 5 bases, with 9 bases sitting between them. This CDR3 is built from 13 residues. The CDR3 DNA reads as TGTGCCAGCAGCTTTAACGCCGGAGATACGCAGTATTTT. As protein: CASSFNAGDTQYF.

This CDR3 is CATSREWGLRGYTF. The CDR3 coding sequence is TGTGCCACCAGCAGGGAGTGGGGGTTGCGGGGCTACACCTTC. The J gene is TRBJ1-2, the V gene TRBV15; TRBD1 is a possible D gene (5 bases). This CDR3 has 14 amino acids. V was cut by 3 bases and J by 8 bases, with 16 bases left in between. Germline CDR1 reads LNHNV; CDR2 reads YYDKDF (reference sequence). Using reference TRBV15 and TRBJ1-2 for the parts outside the CDR3, the full variable domain is DAMVIQNPRYQVTQFGKPVTLSCSQTLNHNVMYWYQQKSSQAPKLLFHYYDKDFNNEADTPDNFQSRRPNTSFCFLDIRSPGLGDTAMYLCATSREWGLRGYTFGSGTRLTVV.

The genes are TRBV5-4 and TRBJ2-7, with a tentative D call TRBD1 (6 bases). V lost 0 bases and J lost 2, with 12 bases in between. The CDR3 totals 15 residues. Germline loops: CDR1 SGHNT, CDR2 YYREEE (reference sequence). The chain's CDR3 is CASSLAATGAYEQYF. In DNA, the CDR3 is TGTGCCAGCAGCTTGGCCGCGACAGGCGCCTACGAGCAGTACTTC.

V gene TRBV5-1 combines with J gene TRBJ2-3; D uncertain. V lost 8 bases, J lost 2 bases, and 15 bases lay in between. The CDR3 loop spans 14 amino acids. Germline CDR1 reads SGHRS; CDR2 reads YFSETQ. DNA of the CDR3: TGCGCCAGTCTAGAAGATTTTTTCACAGATACGCAGTATTTT. This encodes CASLEDFFTDTQYF.

This clonotype was recorded a few times. This chain connects TRBV20-1 to TRBJ1-6, with TRBD1 matching over 9 bases. This CDR3 contains 14 residues. The V and J ends lost 2 bases and 14 bases, in that order; junction bases with no gene match: 10. Germline-derived CDR1 and CDR2 are DFQATT and SNEGSKA (reference sequence). CDR3: CSARSGQGGSSLHF. The CDR3 DNA is TGCAGTGCTAGATCGGGACAGGGAGGTAGTTCCCTCCACTTT.

This clonotype was counted at least ten times. The V call is TRBV18, the J call TRBJ2-1; no reliable D call. The CDR3 is 13 amino acids. Trimming left V 1 base short and J 5 bases short, with 6 bases between. Germline-derived CDR1 and CDR2 are KGHSH and LQKENI. CDR3 region: CASSPRGDNEQFF. In DNA, the CDR3 is TGTGCCAGCTCACCACGGGGTGACAATGAGCAGTTCTTC.

This clonotype was detected only a few times. In DNA form, the CDR3 reads TGCAGTGCTAGAGATACTCGGCGCGATGCCAAAAACATTCAGTACTTC. Amino acid sequence: CSARDTRRDAKNIQYF. V gene TRBV20-1 combines with J gene TRBJ2-4; D call uncertain. This CDR3 is built from 16 residues. Germline V lookup: CDR1 DFQATT, CDR2 SNEGSKA (reference sequence). The V end lost 0 bases, the J end lost 1 base, and 13 bases lay between the germline ends.